The 3 T cell receptor beta chains presented below share a single source sample, sequenced in a study of cytomegalovirus exposure and HLA in healthy donors. PCR used 60 Vbeta primers and 13 Jbeta primers. The repertoire was sequenced with immunoSEQ multiplex PCR; TCRdb's copy has only in-frame clones and lacks some. Of approximately 160,000 clones in the sample, under 85% were seen once. Sequencing input: PBMCs. The receptor source for this set is a woman aged 25 to 45 in good health and CMV-seronegative.

This clone was seen a single time. The chain carries TRBV19 and TRBJ2-7; a weak D match, TRBD1 (5 bases). This CDR3 has 15 residues. Germline CDR1 LNHDA, CDR2 SQIVND (reference sequence). Trimming pared 3 bases from V and 5 bases from J, leaving 17 bases between. In nucleotides, the CDR3 is TGTGCCAGTAGTATGGGGCGATCGAGCTTTCACGAGCAGTACTTC. This translates into CASSMGRSSFHEQYF. The whole variable domain, remainder taken from reference TRBV19 and TRBJ2-7, is DGGITQSPKYLFRKEGQNVTLSCEQNLNHDAMYWYRQDPGQGLRLIYYSQIVNDFQKGDIAEGYSVSREKKESFPLTVTSAQKNPTAFYLCASSMGRSSFHEQYFGPGTRLTVT.

The genes are TRBV6-1 and TRBJ2-5, with TRBD2 matching 11 bases. Losses at the gene ends were 3 bases for V and 2 bases for J; bases not matched to a gene: 8. This CDR3 has 17 residues. Germline V CDR1 and CDR2: MNHNS, SASEGT. The CDR3 sequence is CASSDYRLAGWQETQYF. In DNA, the CDR3 is TGTGCCAGCAGTGACTACCGACTAGCGGGGTGGCAAGAGACCCAGTACTTC.

The chain combines TRBV6-6 with TRBJ2-6; D is perhaps TRBD2 (5 bases). The CDR3 covers 13 residues. Germline V gene sequence: CDR1 MNHNY, CDR2 SVGAGI (reference sequence). The CDR3 DNA is TGTGTGGCAGGACTGCCTGGGGCCAACGTCCTGACTTTC. It codes for CVAGLPGANVLTF.